The next 27 T cell receptor beta chains were all read from a single sample in a study of cytomegalovirus exposure and HLA in healthy donors. It was with 60 Vbeta and 13 Jbeta primers that the PCR ran. Sequencing was performed with immunoSEQ multiplex PCR; in TCRdb, only in-frame clones are kept and a portion is missing. The table records approximately 88,000 clones, around 77% of them present only once. What was sequenced was PBMCs. The origin of the receptors is a man aged 25 to 45 in good health and CMV-seronegative.

The chain joins TRBV29-1 to TRBJ1-4; D is unresolved. CDR3 size: 15 residues. The V gene's germline CDR1 is SQVTM and CDR2 ANQGSEA. Trimming pared 5 bases from V and 4 bases from J, leaving 17 bases between. CDR3 DNA sequence: TGCAGCGTTTTATCGGGATCACTCATTAATGAAAAACTGTTTTTT. Translated, it gives CSVLSGSLINEKLFF.

The gene calls are TRBV6-1 and TRBJ1-2; the D gene is possibly TRBD1 (6 bases). The V end was cut by 3 bases, the J end by 7 bases, with 18 bases between. CDR3 length: 15 residues. Germline V gene lookup returns CDR1 MNHNS and CDR2 SASEGT. Written as DNA, the CDR3 is TGTGCCAGCAGTGACGGTAACAGGGCAAGGTTTGGCTACACCTTC. Its translation: CASSDGNRARFGYTF.

V is TRBV5-6 and J is TRBJ1-2; 8 nucleotides line up with TRBD1. With 0 bases clipped from V and 9 bases from J, the junction kept 4 bases outside the gene matches. The CDR3 has 13 amino acids. CDR1 SGHDT and CDR2 YYEEEE come from the germline V gene. The CDR3, as DNA: TGTGCCAGCAGCTTGGGGACAGGGATCAGCTACACCTTC. This sequence encodes CASSLGTGISYTF.

The chain recombines TRBV5-1 with TRBJ1-2; 7 nucleotides match TRBD1. Trimming took 4 bases from V and 1 from J; bases not matched to a gene: 13. CDR1 is SGHRS, CDR2 YFSETQ, per germline. The CDR3 sequence is 17 residues long. Here the CDR3 DNA reads TGCGCCAGCAGCCCGGGACCCGGGACAGTTTTTAACTATGGCTACACCTTC. Translation: CASSPGPGTVFNYGYTF.

This clone was picked up a small number of times. The chain joins TRBV19 to TRBJ2-1, with D uncertain. Between the trimmed V and J ends, which lost 0 bases and 0 bases, there was a span of 6 bases. The germline V gene encodes CDR1 LNHDA and CDR2 SQIVND (reference sequence). This CDR3 is built from 15 residues. The CDR3 DNA follows: TGTGCCAGTAGTATAGAACGTAGCTCCTACAATGAGCAGTTCTTC. Translating gives CASSIERSSYNEQFF. Variable domain in full (rest from reference TRBV19 and TRBJ2-1): DGGITQSPKYLFRKEGQNVTLSCEQNLNHDAMYWYRQDPGQGLRLIYYSQIVNDFQKGDIAEGYSVSREKKESFPLTVTSAQKNPTAFYLCASSIERSSYNEQFFGPGTRLTVL.

V gene TRBV7-9 combines with J gene TRBJ1-5, with TRBD1 matching over 7 bases. The CDR3 is 14 residues long. The germline CDR1 and CDR2 sequences are SEHNR and FQNEAQ (reference sequence). The V gene end was trimmed by 5 bases and the J gene end by 3 bases; junction bases not matched to a gene: 4. Here the CDR3 reads CASSTTGFNQPQHF. DNA of the CDR3: TGTGCCAGCAGCACGACAGGGTTCAATCAGCCCCAGCATTTT.

The chain joins TRBV13 to TRBJ1-1; 9 bases map to TRBD1. CDR1 is PRHDT, CDR2 FYEKMQ, per germline (reference sequence). The CDR3 runs 15 residues. J was trimmed by 7 bases and V by 4 bases; bases with no gene match: 10. CDR3 loop: CASSYRGQGTNEAFF. Here the CDR3 DNA reads TGTGCCAGCAGCTACCGAGGACAGGGGACGAATGAAGCTTTCTTT. The full variable domain, with the rest looked up from reference TRBV13 and TRBJ1-1, is AAGVIQSPRHLIKEKRETATLKCYPIPRHDTVYWYQQGPGQDPQFLISFYEKMQSDKGSIPDRFSAQQFSDYHSELNMSSLELGDSALYFCASSYRGQGTNEAFFGQGTRLTVV.

This clone was recorded only once. The chain carries TRBV9 and TRBJ2-7, with 7 bases lining up with TRBD2. The CDR3 sequence is 18 residues long. V lost 0 bases to trimming and J lost 3 bases; unmatched junction nucleotides: 15. CDR1 is SGDLS and CDR2 is YYNGEE in the germline V gene. The DNA of the CDR3 is TGTGCCAGCAGCGTAGGTCTTGGCTCGGCGGGAGCAAACTACGAGCAGTACTTC. It specifies CASSVGLGSAGANYEQYF.

The V and J genes are TRBV5-4 and TRBJ1-3, with D maybe TRBD1 (6 bases). The germline V gene encodes CDR1 SGHNT and CDR2 YYREEE (reference sequence). V was pared by 3 bases and J by 4 bases, with 17 bases between. This CDR3 is 16 amino acids long. CDR3 nucleotides: TGTGCCAGCAGCTCCAGGTGGGACAATAGCGGAAACACCATATATTTT. Protein sequence: CASSSRWDNSGNTIYF.

In this sample, this clone turned up once. The rearrangement links TRBV27 to TRBJ1-1, with 9 bases lining up with TRBD1. The ends lost 2 bases at V and 5 bases at J; junction bases unmatched: 6. The germline gives CDR1 MNHEY, CDR2 SMNVEV (reference sequence). The CDR3 length is 15 residues. CDR3 protein: CASSLTGTGRTEAFF. DNA for the CDR3: TGTGCCAGCAGTTTAACGGGGACAGGGAGAACTGAAGCTTTCTTT.

This clone was recorded only once. V usage is TRBV6-1 and J usage is TRBJ2-7; D gene uncertain. Per the germline V gene, CDR1 is MNHNS and CDR2 is SASEGT. With 6 bases removed from V and 4 bases from J, the gap between germline ends came to 4 bases. The CDR3 consists of 10 residues. In nucleotides, the CDR3 is TGTGCCAGCAGAGCTTACGAGCAGTACTTC. It yields the protein CASRAYEQYF.

Worth noting for this clone: Other DNA sequences within the sample encode an identical CDR3. The chain uses TRBV6-5 and TRBJ2-7, with 8 bases that match TRBD1. Trimming at V came to 7 bases and at J to 3 bases, leaving 5 bases not matched to a gene. The CDR3 runs to 13 residues. Germline CDR1 is MNHEY and CDR2 is SVGAGI. CDR3: CASTQQGVYEQYF. CDR3 sequence (DNA): TGTGCCAGCACACAACAGGGGGTCTACGAGCAGTACTTC.

A single count supports this clone. The chain employs TRBV28 and TRBJ2-3; tentative D call: TRBD2 (5 bases). The ends were cut back, 4 bases at V and 2 bases at J, with 19 bases in the middle. The CDR3 is 17 amino acids. The germline CDR1 and CDR2 sequences are MDHEN and SYDVKM. CDR3 in amino acids: CASSSRTLPLLTDTQYF. CDR3 sequence (DNA): TGTGCCAGCAGTTCGAGGACTTTACCACTCCTCACAGATACGCAGTATTTT.

The chain links TRBV7-2 to TRBJ1-5; no definite D call. In germline, CDR1 is SGHTA, CDR2 FQGNSA. Trimming removed 5 bases at V and 4 bases at J, with 18 bases between. This CDR3 comprises 16 residues. The CDR3 region has the DNA TGTGCCAGCAGCACCCGGACTGCTAGGTCGAATCAGCCCCAGCATTTT. This translates into CASSTRTARSNQPQHF.

V usage is TRBV19 and J usage is TRBJ2-5; TRBD1 matches 10 bases. The CDR3 is 16 amino acids. V shed 5 bases, J shed 2 bases, and the junction held 8 bases outside the gene matches. Germline CDR1 is LNHDA and CDR2 is SQIVND (reference sequence). The chain's CDR3 is CASSSNADRGQETQYF. As DNA, the CDR3 is TGTGCCAGTAGTTCAAATGCGGACAGGGGGCAAGAGACCCAGTACTTC.

This chain links TRBV7-9 with TRBJ1-2; D perhaps matches TRBD1 (6 bases). The germline gives CDR1 SEHNR, CDR2 FQNEAQ (reference sequence). V lost 5 bases, J lost 1 base, and 17 bases lay in between. CDR3 length: 16 amino acids. The CDR3 is CASSPPDRVINYGYTF. In DNA form, the CDR3 reads TGTGCCAGCAGCCCACCGGACAGAGTGATTAACTATGGCTACACCTTC.

This chain uses TRBV9 with TRBJ2-1, with D possibly being TRBD1 (6 bases). The CDR3 extends over 14 amino acids. Germline V gene lookup returns CDR1 SGDLS and CDR2 YYNGEE. The V gene lost 4 bases and the J gene lost 9 bases, with 17 bases spanning the gap. For the CDR3, the DNA is TGTGCCAGCAGCCGTACAGGGTTGATAAGTGAGCAGTTCTTC. Translation gives CASSRTGLISEQFF. Combining the CDR3 with reference TRBV9 and TRBJ2-1 gives the whole variable domain DSGVTQTPKHLITATGQRVTLRCSPRSGDLSVYWYQQSLDQGLQFLIQYYNGEERAKGNILERFSAQQFPDLHSELNLSSLELGDSALYFCASSRTGLISEQFFGPGTRLTVL.

The V and J genes are TRBV6-5 and TRBJ2-1, with 8 bases that match TRBD2. This CDR3 is 15 amino acids long. Trimming at V came to 5 bases and at J to 9 bases, leaving 12 bases not matched to a gene. Germline values: CDR1 MNHEY, CDR2 SVGAGI. CDR3 in DNA: TGTGCCAGCAGTGTGGATAGCGGGAAGATGTCTGAGCAGTTCTTC. Protein: CASSVDSGKMSEQFF.

The chain combines TRBV11-2 with TRBJ2-7, with no clear D. Germline assignment: CDR1 SGHAT and CDR2 FQNNGV. The V and J ends lost 6 bases and 6 bases respectively, with 12 bases between them. The CDR3 runs 12 residues. The CDR3: CASRTGVSEQYF. In nucleotides, the CDR3 is TGTGCCAGCAGGACGGGTGTTTCCGAGCAGTACTTC.

The chain combines TRBV10-3 with TRBJ2-7, with TRBD2 as a possible D gene (7 bases). Trimming took 7 bases from V and 5 from J, leaving 12 bases between them. Looked up from germline, CDR1 is ENHRY and CDR2 is SYGVKD. The CDR3 contains 12 residues. CDR3 bases: TGTGCCATCACTGGGGGGGGCGACGAGCAGTACTTC. It translates to CAITGGGDEQYF.

The V and J genes are TRBV9 and TRBJ1-4, with TRBD1 as a possible D gene (5 bases). V lost 1 base, J lost 2 bases, and 9 bases lay in between. Germline-derived CDR1 and CDR2 are SGDLS and YYNGEE. This CDR3 has 15 residues. CDR3 DNA: TGTGCCAGCAGCGTACAGGGATCGACTAATGAAAAACTGTTTTTT. Amino acid sequence: CASSVQGSTNEKLFF.

The CDR3 region is CASSFNRDSYEQYF. DNA for the CDR3: TGTGCCAGCAGTTTTAACAGGGACTCCTACGAGCAGTACTTC. The chain uses TRBV28 and TRBJ2-7; TRBD1 is a possible D gene (6 bases). Germline V lookup: CDR1 MDHEN, CDR2 SYDVKM. Between the trimmed V and J ends, which lost 3 bases and 0 bases, there was a span of 9 bases. CDR3 length equals 14 residues.

This clone has only a few counts. V gene TRBV19 combines with J gene TRBJ2-2, with 9 nucleotides matching TRBD2. CDR1 is LNHDA, CDR2 SQIVND, per germline (reference sequence). The length of the CDR3 is 16 residues. V lost 3 bases, J lost 1 base, and 3 bases stayed unmatched. This chain's CDR3 is CASSISGGRNTGELFF. The CDR3, as DNA: TGTGCCAGTAGTATTAGCGGGGGACGGAACACCGGGGAGCTGTTTTTT.

V gene TRBV7-6 combines with J gene TRBJ2-5; 8 nucleotides line up with TRBD2. V shed 2 bases and J 0 bases; nucleotides not matched to a gene: 5. This CDR3 contains 16 residues. Germline CDR1 SGHVS, CDR2 FNYEAQ. CDR3 amino acids: CASSLSGTRYQETQYF. In DNA form, the CDR3 reads TGTGCCAGCAGCTTATCCGGGACTAGGTACCAAGAGACCCAGTACTTC.

The chain employs TRBV5-1 and TRBJ2-7; the D gene is possibly TRBD1 (6 bases). CDR3 length: 15 amino acids. CDR1 is SGHRS, CDR2 YFSETQ, per germline. With 4 bases removed from V and 0 bases from J, the gap between germline ends came to 14 bases. This chain's CDR3 is CASSAGTSVSYEQYF. The CDR3 DNA sequence: TGCGCCAGCAGCGCCGGGACATCCGTCTCCTACGAGCAGTACTTC. The variable domain in full, with the rest retrieved from reference TRBV5-1 and TRBJ2-7, is KAGVTQTPRYLIKTRGQQVTLSCSPISGHRSVSWYQQTPGQGLQFLFEYFSETQRNKGNFPGRFSGRQFSNSRSEMNVSTLELGDSALYLCASSAGTSVSYEQYFGPGTRLTVT.

V and J are TRBV5-6 and TRBJ1-4; 8 bases match TRBD1. Germline loops: CDR1 SGHDT, CDR2 YYEEEE. V shed 4 bases, J shed 5 bases, and the junction held 4 bases outside the gene matches. The CDR3 contains 14 residues. The chain's CDR3 is CASSRQGLNEKLFF. The CDR3 DNA is TGTGCCAGCAGCCGACAGGGGCTAAATGAAAAACTGTTTTTT.

This clone has just a few counts. This chain links TRBV30 with TRBJ2-7, with TRBD1 identical over 7 bases. Losses at the gene ends were 4 bases for V and 2 bases for J; bases not matched to a gene: 8. Looked up from germline, CDR1 is GTSNPN and CDR2 is SVGIG (reference sequence). This CDR3 spans 14 amino acids. The CDR3 bases are TGTGCCTGGATTCCCGGGACAGCCACCTACGAGCAGTACTTC. This sequence encodes CAWIPGTATYEQYF.